This T cell receptor (beta chain) comes out of a study of beta chain features in type 1 diabetes. Study-level points and caveats: Cells with high TCR expression could be over-represented by cDNA sequencing.

Central memory, naive, regulatory and stem cell-like memory CD4+ cells were sorted by CD45RO/CCR7/CD25/CD127/CD95/CD27. The CDR3 extends over 11 amino acids. CDR1 and CDR2 from the germline V gene are GTSNPN and SVGIG (reference sequence). V was trimmed by 4 bases and J by 6 bases, leaving 9 bases between them. Every isolated RNA sample was fully reverse transcribed, so sequencing captured expressed TCRB transcripts. Measured with immunoSEQ multiplex PCR; TCRdb has only the in-frame clones, and not every one. This sample carries some 500,000 clones, about 10% of them seen once, and the ten largest clones take approximately 0.05%. This clone was observed a few times. Its specificity is unknown.

This TCR derives from a woman between 18 and 29 years old in good health. The sample comprised naive CD4+ T cells from blood. The chain is built from TRBV30 and TRBJ1-1; D gene ambiguous. The CDR3 bases are TGTGCCTGGAATAAGCCTCCTGAAGCTTTCTTT. Amino acids: CAWNKPPEAFF.